This TCR beta chain was found in a study of T cells expressing NK-cell markers. Overall study context: In sorted CD3+CD56+NKG2C+, CD3+CD56+NKG2C- and CD3+CD56-NKG2C+ T cells, TCR beta repertoires were obtained. HCMV seropositivity marked seven of the eight sequenced donors; one was seronegative.

TCRdb re-called the 5' RACE reads and shows each CDR3 protein once, DNA omitted. The listing records 350,000 to 450,000 distinct CDR3 sequences. The CDR3 runs 14 residues. CDR1 SEHNR and CDR2 FQNEAQ come from the germline V gene (reference sequence). Details on this clonotype: Its target is unknown.

Overall study results and limits: Dominant NKG2C+ clonotypes made up roughly 1.0-8% of CD8+ T cells in roughly 6 donors. The CD3+CD56-NKG2C+ fraction was also led by these clonotypes in four donors.

This sequence originates from a man between 18 and 69 years old in good health. The V gene is TRBV7-9, the J gene TRBJ2-1; TCRdb gives TRBD1 as the D gene, but with no DNA this cannot be confirmed. Sequencing was performed on blood T cells: a sorted CD56 or NKG2C T cell subset, CD4+ or CD8+ T cells, or bulk PBMC T cells (not recorded which). The CDR3 spells CASRPGGTGNEQFF. The full variable domain, completed using reference TRBV7-9 and TRBJ2-1, is DTGVSQNPRHKITKRGQNVTFRCDPISEHNRLYWYRQTLGQGPEFLTYFQNEAQLEKSRLLSDRFSAERPKGSFSTLEIQRTEQGDSAMYLCASRPGGTGNEQFFGPGTRLTVL.